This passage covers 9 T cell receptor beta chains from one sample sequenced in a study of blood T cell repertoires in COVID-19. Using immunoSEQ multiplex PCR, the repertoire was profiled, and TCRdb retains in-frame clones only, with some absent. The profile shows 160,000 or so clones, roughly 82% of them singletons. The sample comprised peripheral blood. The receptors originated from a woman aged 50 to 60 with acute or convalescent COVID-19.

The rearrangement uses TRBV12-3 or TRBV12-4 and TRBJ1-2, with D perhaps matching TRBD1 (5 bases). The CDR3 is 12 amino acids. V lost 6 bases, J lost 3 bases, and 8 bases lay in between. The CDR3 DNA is TGTGCCAGCAGGGGGCTGGACTATGGCTACACCTTC. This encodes CASRGLDYGYTF.

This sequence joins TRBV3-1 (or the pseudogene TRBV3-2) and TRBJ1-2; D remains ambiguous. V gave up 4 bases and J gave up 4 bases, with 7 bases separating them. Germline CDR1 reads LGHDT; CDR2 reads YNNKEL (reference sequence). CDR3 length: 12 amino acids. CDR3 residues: CASSPSGYGYTF. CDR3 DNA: TGTGCCAGCAGCCCGTCAGGCTATGGCTACACCTTC.

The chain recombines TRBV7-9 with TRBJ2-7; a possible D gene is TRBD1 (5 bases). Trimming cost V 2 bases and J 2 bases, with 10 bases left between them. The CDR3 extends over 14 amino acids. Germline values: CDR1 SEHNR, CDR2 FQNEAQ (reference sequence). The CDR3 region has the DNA TGTGCCAGCAGCTTACACCAGGGCCCCTACGAGCAGTACTTC. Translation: CASSLHQGPYEQYF.

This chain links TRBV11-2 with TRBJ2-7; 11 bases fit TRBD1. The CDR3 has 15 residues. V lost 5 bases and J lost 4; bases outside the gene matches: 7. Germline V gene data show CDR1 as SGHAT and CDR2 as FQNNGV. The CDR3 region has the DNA TGTGCCAGCAGCATTGGGACAGGGGGAGGGTACGAGCAGTACTTC. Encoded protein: CASSIGTGGGYEQYF.

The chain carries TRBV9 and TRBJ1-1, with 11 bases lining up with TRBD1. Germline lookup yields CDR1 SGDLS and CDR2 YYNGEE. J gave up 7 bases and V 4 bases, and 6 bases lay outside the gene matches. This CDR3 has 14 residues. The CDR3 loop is CASSRTGGGIEAFF. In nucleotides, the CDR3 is TGTGCCAGCAGCAGGACAGGGGGCGGAATTGAAGCTTTCTTT. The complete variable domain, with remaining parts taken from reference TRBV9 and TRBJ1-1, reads DSGVTQTPKHLITATGQRVTLRCSPRSGDLSVYWYQQSLDQGLQFLIQYYNGEERAKGNILERFSAQQFPDLHSELNLSSLELGDSALYFCASSRTGGGIEAFFGQGTRLTVV.

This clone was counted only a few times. The CDR3 coding sequence is TGTGCCAGCAGGGAGGACTACCAGCGGGGCTACACCTTC. Protein sequence: CASREDYQRGYTF. The chain has TRBV2 and TRBJ1-2; no firm D call. This CDR3 region has 13 residues. CDR1 and CDR2 from the germline V gene are SNHLY and FYNNEI. V lost 6 bases and J lost 8, with 16 bases in between.

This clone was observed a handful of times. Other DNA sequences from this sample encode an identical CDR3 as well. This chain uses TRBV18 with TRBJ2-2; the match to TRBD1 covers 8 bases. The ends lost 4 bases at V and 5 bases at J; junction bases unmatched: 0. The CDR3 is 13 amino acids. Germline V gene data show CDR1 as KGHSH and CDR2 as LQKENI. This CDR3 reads CASSRDRTGELFF. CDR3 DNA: TGTGCCAGCTCACGGGACAGGACCGGGGAGCTGTTTTTT.

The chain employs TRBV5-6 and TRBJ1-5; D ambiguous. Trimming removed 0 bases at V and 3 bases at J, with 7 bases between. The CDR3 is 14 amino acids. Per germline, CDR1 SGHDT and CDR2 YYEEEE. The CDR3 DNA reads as TGTGCCAGCAGCTTGGGAGGATCCAATCAGCCCCAGCATTTT. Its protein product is CASSLGGSNQPQHF.

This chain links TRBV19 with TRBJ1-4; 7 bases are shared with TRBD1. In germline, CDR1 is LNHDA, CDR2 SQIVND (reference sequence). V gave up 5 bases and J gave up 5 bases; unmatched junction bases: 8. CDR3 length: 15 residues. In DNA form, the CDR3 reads TGTGCCAGTAGTGTGAAGGGGGCAGTGAATGAAAAACTGTTTTTT. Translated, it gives CASSVKGAVNEKLFF.